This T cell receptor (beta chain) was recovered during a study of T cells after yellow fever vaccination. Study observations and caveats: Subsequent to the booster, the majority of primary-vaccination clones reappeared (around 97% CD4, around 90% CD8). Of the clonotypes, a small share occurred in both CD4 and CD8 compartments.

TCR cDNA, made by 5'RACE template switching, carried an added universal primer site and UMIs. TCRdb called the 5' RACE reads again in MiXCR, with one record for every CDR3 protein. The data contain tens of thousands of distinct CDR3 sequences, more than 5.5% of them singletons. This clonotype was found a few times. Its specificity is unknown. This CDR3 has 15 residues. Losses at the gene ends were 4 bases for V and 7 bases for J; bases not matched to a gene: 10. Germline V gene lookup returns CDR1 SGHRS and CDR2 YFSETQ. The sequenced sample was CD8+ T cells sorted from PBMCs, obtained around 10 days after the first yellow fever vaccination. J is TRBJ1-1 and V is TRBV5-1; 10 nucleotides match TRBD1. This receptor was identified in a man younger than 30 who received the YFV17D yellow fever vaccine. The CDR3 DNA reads TGCGCCAGCAGCGGCGGACAGGGGGAATTGGATGAAGCTTTCTTT. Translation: CASSGGQGELDEAFF.